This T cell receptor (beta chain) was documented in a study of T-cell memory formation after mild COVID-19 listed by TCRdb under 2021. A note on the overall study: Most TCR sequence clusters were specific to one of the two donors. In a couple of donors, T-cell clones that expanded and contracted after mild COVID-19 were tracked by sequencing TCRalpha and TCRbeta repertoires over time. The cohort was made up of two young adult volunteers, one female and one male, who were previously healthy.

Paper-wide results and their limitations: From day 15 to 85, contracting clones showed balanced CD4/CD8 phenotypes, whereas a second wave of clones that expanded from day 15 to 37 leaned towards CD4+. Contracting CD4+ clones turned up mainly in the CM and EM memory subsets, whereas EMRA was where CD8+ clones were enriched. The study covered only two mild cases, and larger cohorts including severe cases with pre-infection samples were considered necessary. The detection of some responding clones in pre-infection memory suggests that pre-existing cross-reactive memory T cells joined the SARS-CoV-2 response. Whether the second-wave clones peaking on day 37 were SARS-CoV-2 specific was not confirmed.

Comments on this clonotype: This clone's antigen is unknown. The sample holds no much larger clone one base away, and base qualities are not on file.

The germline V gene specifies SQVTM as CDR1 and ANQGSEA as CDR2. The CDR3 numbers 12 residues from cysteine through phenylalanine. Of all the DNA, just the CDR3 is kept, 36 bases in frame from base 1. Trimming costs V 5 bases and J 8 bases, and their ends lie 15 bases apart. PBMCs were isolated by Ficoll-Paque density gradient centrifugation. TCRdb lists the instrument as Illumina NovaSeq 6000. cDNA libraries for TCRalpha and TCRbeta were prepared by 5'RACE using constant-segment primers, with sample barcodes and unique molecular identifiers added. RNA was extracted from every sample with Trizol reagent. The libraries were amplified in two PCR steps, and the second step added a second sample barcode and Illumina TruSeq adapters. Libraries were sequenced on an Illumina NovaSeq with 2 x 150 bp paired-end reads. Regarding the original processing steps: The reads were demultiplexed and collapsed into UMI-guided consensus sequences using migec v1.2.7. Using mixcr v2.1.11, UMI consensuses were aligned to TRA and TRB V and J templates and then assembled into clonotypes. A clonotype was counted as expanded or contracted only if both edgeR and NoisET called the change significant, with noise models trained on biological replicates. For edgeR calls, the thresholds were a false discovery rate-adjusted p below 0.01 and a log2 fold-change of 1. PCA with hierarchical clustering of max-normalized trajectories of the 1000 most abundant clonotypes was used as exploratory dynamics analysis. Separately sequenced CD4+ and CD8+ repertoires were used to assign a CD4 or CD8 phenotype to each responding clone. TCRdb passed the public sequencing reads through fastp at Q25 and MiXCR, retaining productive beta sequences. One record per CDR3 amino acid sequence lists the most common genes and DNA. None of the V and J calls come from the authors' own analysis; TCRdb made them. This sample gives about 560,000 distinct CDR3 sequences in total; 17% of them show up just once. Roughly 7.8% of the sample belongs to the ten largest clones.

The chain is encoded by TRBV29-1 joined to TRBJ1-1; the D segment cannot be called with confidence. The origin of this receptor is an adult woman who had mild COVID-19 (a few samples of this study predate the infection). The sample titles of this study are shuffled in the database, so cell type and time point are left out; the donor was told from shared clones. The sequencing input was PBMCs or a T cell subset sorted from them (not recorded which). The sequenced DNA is TGCAGCGTTTCCTCGGGGAGTCTGGAAGCTTTCTTT. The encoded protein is CSVSSGSLEAFF. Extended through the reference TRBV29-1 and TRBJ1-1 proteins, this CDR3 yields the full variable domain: SAVISQKPSRDICQRGTSLTIQCQVDSQVTMMFWYRQQPGQSLTLIATANQGSEATYESGFVIDKFPISRPNLTFSTLTVSNMSPEDSSIYLCSVSSGSLEAFFGQGTRLTVV.